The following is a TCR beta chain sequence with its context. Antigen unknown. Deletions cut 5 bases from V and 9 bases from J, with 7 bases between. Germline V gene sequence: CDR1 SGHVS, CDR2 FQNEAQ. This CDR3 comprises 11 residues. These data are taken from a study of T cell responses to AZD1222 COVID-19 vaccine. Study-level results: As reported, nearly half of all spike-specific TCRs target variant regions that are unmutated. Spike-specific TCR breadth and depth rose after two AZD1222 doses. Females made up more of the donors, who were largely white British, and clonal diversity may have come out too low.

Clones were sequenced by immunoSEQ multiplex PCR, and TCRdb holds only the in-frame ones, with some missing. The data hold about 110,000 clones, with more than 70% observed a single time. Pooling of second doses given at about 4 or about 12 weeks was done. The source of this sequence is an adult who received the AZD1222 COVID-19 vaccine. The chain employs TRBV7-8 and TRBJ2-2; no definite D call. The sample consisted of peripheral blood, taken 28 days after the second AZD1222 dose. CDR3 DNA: TGTGCCAGCAGCCAGTCTAGGGAGCTGTTTTTT. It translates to CASSQSRELFF.